One sample yielded the 10 T cell receptor beta chains listed below, sequenced in a study of regulatory T cells in long-lasting Graves disease. To make TCR beta libraries, researchers used iRepertoire HTBI primers and Arm-PCR of CDR3 regions. MiXCR, applied by TCRdb to the multiplex PCR reads, yields one record per CDR3 protein. This table has some 370,000 distinct CDR3 sequences, roughly 23% appearing once. The time point: persistent/refractory GD, antithyroid drugs over 5 years with positive TRAb. The TCR library was prepared using RNA isolated from PBMCs. Sequencing used peripheral blood mononuclear cells (PBMCs), obtained when the disease was refractory, from a patient treated with antithyroid drugs. All receptors derive from a woman in her thirties or forties with Graves disease.

This clonotype came up a few times. The chain combines TRBV27 with TRBJ1-5; no reliable D call. The CDR3 totals 15 residues. Trimming stripped 0 bases from V and 3 bases from J, with 9 bases between. In germline, CDR1 is MNHEY, CDR2 SMNVEV (reference sequence). The CDR3 nucleotides read TGTGCCAGCAGTTTATCAGGAGGGTTCAATCAGCCCCAGCATTTT. Translating gives CASSLSGGFNQPQHF.

The rearrangement uses TRBV20-1 and TRBJ2-7, with D maybe TRBD1 (6 bases). V dropped 4 bases and J dropped 2 bases, with 9 bases sitting between them. Germline CDR1 is DFQATT and CDR2 is SNEGSKA (reference sequence). The CDR3 contains 12 residues. The CDR3 DNA reads TGCAGTGCTACCGACAGGACCTACGAGCAGTACTTC. Translation: CSATDRTYEQYF.

This clonotype was seen a handful of times. The chain employs TRBV7-9 and TRBJ1-1, with D perhaps TRBD1 (6 bases). The CDR3 has 15 amino acids. With 5 bases removed from V and 1 base from J, the gap between germline ends came to 14 bases. Germline CDR1 reads SEHNR; CDR2 reads FQNEAQ (reference sequence). CDR3 coding DNA: TGTGCCAGCAGCCTACACCAGACAGGGAACACTGAAGCTTTCTTT. It yields the protein CASSLHQTGNTEAFF.

There are many counts of this clonotype. The rearrangement links TRBV6-1 to TRBJ1-1, with 12 bases aligning to TRBD1. V lost 7 bases, J lost 3 bases, and 6 bases stayed unmatched. Germline V gene data show CDR1 as MNHNS and CDR2 as SASEGT. The CDR3 spans 15 residues. The CDR3 loop reads CASTPGQGADTEAFF. The CDR3 DNA reads TGTGCCAGCACTCCGGGACAGGGGGCAGACACTGAAGCTTTCTTT.

CDR3 sequence reads: CASYQQGLETQYF. The CDR3 DNA reads TGTGCCAGTTATCAACAGGGGTTAGAGACCCAGTACTTC. The V call is TRBV3-1, the J call TRBJ2-5, with 7 bases fitting TRBD1. The junction had 8 bases not matched to a gene; V was cut back by 9 bases and J by 4 bases. The CDR3 is 13 amino acids. Germline V gene lookup returns CDR1 LGHDT and CDR2 YNNKEL (reference sequence).

Of note for this clonotype: One base away lies a much larger clone, so this may be a sequencing read error. The chain links TRBV20-1 to TRBJ1-2; 8 positions match TRBD1. The CDR3 spans 14 residues. The ends lost 4 bases at V and 4 bases at J; junction bases unmatched: 8. CDR1 and CDR2 (germline): DFQATT, SNEGSKA (reference sequence). In DNA, the CDR3 is TGCAGTGCTAATCAGGGGGCCAAAGGCTATGGCTACACCTTC. Encoded protein: CSANQGAKGYGYTF.

The chain combines TRBV5-6 with TRBJ1-5; D is ambiguous. The CDR3 consists of 13 residues. V lost 2 bases, J lost 5 bases, and 8 bases lay in between. Germline loops: CDR1 SGHDT, CDR2 YYEEEE. The CDR3 here is CASSFSTDQPQHF. CDR3 coding DNA: TGTGCCAGCAGCTTTTCTACGGATCAGCCCCAGCATTTT.

This clonotype has ten or more counts. The CDR3 sequence: CASRTGFETQYF. In nucleotides, the CDR3 is TGTGCCAGCAGGACAGGGTTCGAGACCCAGTACTTC. The chain has TRBV6-1 and TRBJ2-5; TRBD1 aligns across 7 bases. This CDR3 is 12 amino acids long. Trimming at V came to 6 bases and at J to 5 bases, leaving 3 bases not matched to a gene. Germline V gives CDR1 MNHNS, CDR2 SASEGT.

With regard to this clonotype: A single base is all that separates this from a far larger clone, so a read error is likely. The rearrangement joins TRBV27 to TRBJ2-7, with TRBD2 as a possible D gene (5 bases). V was pared by 4 bases and J by 6 bases, with 16 bases between. Germline CDR1 and CDR2: MNHEY and SMNVEV (reference sequence). CDR3 length equals 14 residues. The DNA for the CDR3 is TGTGCCAGCAGTTCCGGGATTATCTTGAGCGAGCAGTACTTC. Protein: CASSSGIILSEQYF.

This clonotype was counted ten times or more. The chain has TRBV15 and TRBJ2-7; 7 bases fit TRBD1. Germline values: CDR1 LNHNV, CDR2 YYDKDF (reference sequence). The CDR3 contains 14 residues. Trimming cost V 2 bases and J 2 bases; bases outside gene matches: 3. CDR3 sequence (DNA): TGTGCCACCAGCAGAAACAGGGGCGCCTACGAGCAGTACTTC. This gives the protein CATSRNRGAYEQYF.